This T cell receptor beta chain was sequenced during a study of response to subunit inactivated influenza vaccine. Whole-study results and caveats: That few new T cells are recruited by each seasonal influenza vaccination was the authors' suggestion.

V was shortened by 4 bases and J by 3 bases, with 18 bases between the two germline ends. Per germline, CDR1 MNHEY and CDR2 SMNVEV (reference sequence). The CDR3 length is 16 residues. This clonotype was detected only a few times. Its antigen remains unknown. TCRdb reprocessed the RT-PCR reads with MiXCR, giving one entry per CDR3 protein. In the table there are over 400,000 distinct CDR3 sequences, roughly 13% of which are singletons. The chain has TRBV27 and TRBJ2-5; D unresolved. The clonotype originates from a man in his fifties or sixties who received an inactivated influenza vaccine. The specimen was PBMCs from blood, collected more than 35 days after vaccination. DNA of the CDR3: TGTGCCAGCAGTTCCTTAGTGGGCCTACAGAAAGAGACCCAGTACTTC. Its translation is CASSSLVGLQKETQYF.